This TCR beta chain is drawn from a study of human T cells and chemical hapten exposure (TCRdb year 2021). Notes on the research overall: The libraries were sequenced as a pool, and the TCR yield per sample differed mostly because of small variations in library volumes within the pool. In alopecia patients, the study followed how the peripheral blood TCR repertoire changed in vivo over primary and secondary sensitization to diphenylcyclopropenone (DPC), a hapten. From each blood RNA sample, both TCR alpha and TCR beta chains were sequenced.

Total RNA was extracted from unfractionated whole blood that had been collected in Tempus Blood RNA tubes. As TCR sequencing controls, five or six healthy volunteers were used, with blood taken at day 0, 2 weeks and 6 weeks. What the research found in general, with its limitations: After repeated subsampling, the strength of the expansion versus patch-test correlation and the threshold at which it became significant changed. DPC sensitization did not change the number of TCRs with a frequency above 1 in 1000, and there was no evidence of changes in global repertoire structure.

At the junction V is shortened by 3 bases and J by 0 bases, with 5 bases in between. Inclusive of the bounding cysteine and phenylalanine, the CDR3 is 14 residues long. Only the CDR3 DNA stays, 42 bases, in frame from base 1. CDR1 MDHEN and CDR2 SYDVKM were looked up in the germline V gene. This clonotype was observed many times. The antigen it binds to is not known. Per-base qualities were not stored, and no clone one base away is much larger. Receptors were amplified or captured by 5' RACE. The listed sequencing device is Illumina MiSeq. During library preparation, unique molecular identifiers were attached to individual cDNA molecules so that TCRs could be counted quantitatively and reproducibly. The published analysis was carried out like this. The median number of TCRs per sample was roughly 94,000, ranging from roughly 23,224 to 700,000. The Decombinator software suite was used to annotate V, J and CDR3 in the TCR reads. Every sample was subsampled to the same number of TCRs (28,000) for the PS versus PT1 abundance plots. Expanded TCRs were defined as absent before sensitization and observed at least eight times at the 2-week time point. The public reads were reanalyzed by TCRdb: fastp trimming at Q25, MiXCR alignment, in-frame beta chains only. Each CDR3 protein gets just one entry, which takes the most common genes and DNA from the rows behind it. TCRdb, not the original authors, processed these V and J calls. The sample table holds about 81,000 distinct CDR3 sequences, of which 15% to 20% were seen once. The ten largest clones add up to approximately 6.3% of the sample.

The sequence links TRBV28 to TRBJ1-4, with the D gene call left open. The sequence was obtained from a female donor in good health. The nucleotide sequence is given as TGTGCCAGCAGTTTGTATGCAACTAATGAAAAACTGTTTTTT. Its amino acids are CASSLYATNEKLFF.